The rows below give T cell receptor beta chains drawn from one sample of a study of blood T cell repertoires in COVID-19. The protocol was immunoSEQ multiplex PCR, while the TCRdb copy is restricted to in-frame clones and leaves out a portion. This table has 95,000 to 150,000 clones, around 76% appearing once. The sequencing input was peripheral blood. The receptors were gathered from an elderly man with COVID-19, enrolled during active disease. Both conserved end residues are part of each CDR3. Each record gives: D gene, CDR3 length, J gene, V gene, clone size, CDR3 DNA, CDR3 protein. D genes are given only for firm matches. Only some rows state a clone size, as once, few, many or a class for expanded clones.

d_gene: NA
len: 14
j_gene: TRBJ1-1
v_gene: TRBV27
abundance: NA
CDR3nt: TGTGCCAGCAGTTTGGCAGGGGTAGGCACTGAAGCTTTCTTT
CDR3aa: CASSLAGVGTEAFF

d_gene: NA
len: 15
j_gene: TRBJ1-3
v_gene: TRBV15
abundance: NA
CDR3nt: TGTGCCACCAGCAGAGACGCCAGCTCTGGAAACACCATATATTTT
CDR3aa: CATSRDASSGNTIYF

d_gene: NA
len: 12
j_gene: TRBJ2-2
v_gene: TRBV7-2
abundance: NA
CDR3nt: TGTGCCAGCAGTTATTACACCGGGGAGCTGTTTTTT
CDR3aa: CASSYYTGELFF

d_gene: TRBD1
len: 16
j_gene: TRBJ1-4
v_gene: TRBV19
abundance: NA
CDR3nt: TGTGCCAGTAGACCTCACCGACAGGGGAAAAAGGAAAAACTGTTTTTT
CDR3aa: CASRPHRQGKKEKLFF

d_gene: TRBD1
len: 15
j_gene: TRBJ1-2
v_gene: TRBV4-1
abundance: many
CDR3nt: TGCGCCAGCAGCCAAACCCGGGACAGCTTTTATGGCTACACCTTC
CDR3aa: CASSQTRDSFYGYTF

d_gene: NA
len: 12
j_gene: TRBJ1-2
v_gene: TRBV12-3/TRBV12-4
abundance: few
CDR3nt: TGTGCCAGCAGACCACAGGGAAGGGGCTACACCTTC
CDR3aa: CASRPQGRGYTF

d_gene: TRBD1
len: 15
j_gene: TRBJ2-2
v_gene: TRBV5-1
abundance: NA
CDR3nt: TGCGCCAGCAGCCGGGACAGGGTGAACACCGGGGAGCTGTTTTTT
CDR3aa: CASSRDRVNTGELFF

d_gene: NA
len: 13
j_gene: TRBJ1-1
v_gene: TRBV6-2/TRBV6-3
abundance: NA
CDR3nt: TGTGCCAGCAGTTACTCCAGAAACACTGAAGCTTTCTTT
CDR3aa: CASSYSRNTEAFF

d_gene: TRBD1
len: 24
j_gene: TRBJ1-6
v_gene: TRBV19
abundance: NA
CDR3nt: TGTGCCAGTAGTATAGTAAGGCGTGGCAGGGGGCTAGTAAGGCTAGTATCCTATAATTCACCCCTCCACTTT
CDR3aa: CASSIVRRGRGLVRLVSYNSPLHF

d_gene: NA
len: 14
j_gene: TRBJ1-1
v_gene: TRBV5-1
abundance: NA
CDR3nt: TGCGCCAGCAGCCAGGGTGACGGGAACACTGAAGCTTTCTTT
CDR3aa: CASSQGDGNTEAFF

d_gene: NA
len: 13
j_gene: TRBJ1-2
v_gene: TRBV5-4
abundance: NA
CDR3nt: TGTGCCAGCAGCCTGACAGGATACTATGGCTACACCTTC
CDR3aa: CASSLTGYYGYTF

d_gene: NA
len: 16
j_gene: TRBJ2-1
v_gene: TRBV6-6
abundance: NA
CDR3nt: TGTGCCACCAGGGGGGGAGCGACTGTTCTTTACAATGAGCAGTTCTTC
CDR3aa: CATRGGATVLYNEQFF

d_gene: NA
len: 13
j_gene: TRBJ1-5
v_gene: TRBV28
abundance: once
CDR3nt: TGTGCCAGCAGTTGGCAGGGTGGGCAGCCCCAGCATTTT
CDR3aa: CASSWQGGQPQHF

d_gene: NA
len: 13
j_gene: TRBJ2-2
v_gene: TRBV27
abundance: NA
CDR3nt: TGTGCCAGCAGTTCGGGTGGCACCGGGGAGCTGTTTTTT
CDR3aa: CASSSGGTGELFF

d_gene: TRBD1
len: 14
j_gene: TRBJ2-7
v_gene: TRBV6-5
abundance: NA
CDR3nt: TGTGCCAGCAGATCCGGGACAGGCTCCTACGAGCAGTACTTC
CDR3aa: CASRSGTGSYEQYF

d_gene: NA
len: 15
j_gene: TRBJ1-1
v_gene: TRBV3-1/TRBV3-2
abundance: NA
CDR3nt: TGTGCCAGCAGCCAAGATCTGCAGGGTAACACTGAAGCTTTCTTT
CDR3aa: CASSQDLQGNTEAFF

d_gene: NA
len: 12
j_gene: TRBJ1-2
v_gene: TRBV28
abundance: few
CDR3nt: TGTGCCAGCAGTCCCTTAGCCTTGGGCTACACCTTC
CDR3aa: CASSPLALGYTF

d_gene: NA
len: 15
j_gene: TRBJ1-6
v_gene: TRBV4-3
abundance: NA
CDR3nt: TGCGCCAGCAGCCAGGAGTCGTGGGGCGATTCACCCCTCCACTTT
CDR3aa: CASSQESWGDSPLHF

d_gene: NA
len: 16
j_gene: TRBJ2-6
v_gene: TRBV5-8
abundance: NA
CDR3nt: TGTGCCAGCAGCTTGTATGGGAGTGCTGGGGCCAACGTCCTGACTTTC
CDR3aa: CASSLYGSAGANVLTF

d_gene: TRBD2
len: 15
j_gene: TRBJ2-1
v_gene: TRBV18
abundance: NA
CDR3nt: TGTGCCAGCTCCCCCGGGACTAGCAGTTACAATGAGCAGTTCTTC
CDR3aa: CASSPGTSSYNEQFF

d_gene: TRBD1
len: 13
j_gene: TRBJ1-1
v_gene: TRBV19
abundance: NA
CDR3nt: TGTGCCAGTAGTGTTTTACAGGGGACTGAAGCTTTCTTT
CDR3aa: CASSVLQGTEAFF

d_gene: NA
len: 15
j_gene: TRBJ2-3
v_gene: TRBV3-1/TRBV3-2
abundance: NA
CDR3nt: TGTGCCAGCAGCCCCGAGCCCCGTGTAACAGATACGCAGTATTTT
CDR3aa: CASSPEPRVTDTQYF

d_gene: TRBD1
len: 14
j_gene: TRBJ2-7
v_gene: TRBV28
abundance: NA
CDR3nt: TGTGCCAGCAGTTTATTAGGCAGGGGGAACGAGCAGTACTTC
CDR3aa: CASSLLGRGNEQYF

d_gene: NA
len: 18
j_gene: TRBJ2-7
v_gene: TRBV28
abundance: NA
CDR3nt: TGTGCCAGCAGTTTCCCAATACTAGGCGGGCAGACCGGCTACGAGCAGTACTTC
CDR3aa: CASSFPILGGQTGYEQYF

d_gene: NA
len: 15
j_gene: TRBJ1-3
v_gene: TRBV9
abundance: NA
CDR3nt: TGTGCCAGCAGCAACGGCGGGGGAGCTGGAAACACCATATATTTT
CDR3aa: CASSNGGGAGNTIYF

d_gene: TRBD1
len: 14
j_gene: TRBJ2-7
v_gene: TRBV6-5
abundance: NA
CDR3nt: TGTGCCAGCAGTAGACAGGGGAAAAGCTACGAGCAGTACTTC
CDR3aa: CASSRQGKSYEQYF

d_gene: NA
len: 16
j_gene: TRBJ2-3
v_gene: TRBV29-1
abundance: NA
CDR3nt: TGCAGCGTTGATTTTGGCGGGGCCAGACGCACAGATACGCAGTATTTT
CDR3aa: CSVDFGGARRTDTQYF

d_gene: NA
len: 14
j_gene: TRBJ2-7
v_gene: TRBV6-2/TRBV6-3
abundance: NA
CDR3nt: TGTGCCAGCAGTTCGTCAGGGGTCAGCGACGAGCAGTACTTC
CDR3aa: CASSSSGVSDEQYF

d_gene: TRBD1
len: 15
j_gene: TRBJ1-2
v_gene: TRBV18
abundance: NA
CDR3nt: TGTGCCAGCTCACCAGCACAGGGGGCATACTATGGCTACACCTTC
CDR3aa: CASSPAQGAYYGYTF

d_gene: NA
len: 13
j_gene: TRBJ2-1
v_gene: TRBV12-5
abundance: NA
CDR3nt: TGTGCTAGTGGTTTTCGAGAGGGCGGAGAGCAGTTCTTC
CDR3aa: CASGFREGGEQFF

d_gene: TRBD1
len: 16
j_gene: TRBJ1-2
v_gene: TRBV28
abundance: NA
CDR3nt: TGTGCCAGCACCCAGGTCGTAGGACAGGGAGGTTTTGGCTACACCTTC
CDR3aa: CASTQVVGQGGFGYTF

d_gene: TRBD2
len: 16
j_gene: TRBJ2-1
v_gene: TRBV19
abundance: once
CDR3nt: TGTGCCAGTAGTTCCCTTCTAGCGGGAGAGTACAATGAGCAGTTCTTC
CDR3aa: CASSSLLAGEYNEQFF

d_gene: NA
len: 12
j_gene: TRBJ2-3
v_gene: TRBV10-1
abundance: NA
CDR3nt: TGCGCCAGGTGGACTAGCACAGATACGCAGTATTTT
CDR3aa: CARWTSTDTQYF

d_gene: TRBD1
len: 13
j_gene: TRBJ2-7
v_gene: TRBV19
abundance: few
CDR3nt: TGTGCCAGTGCCGGGACAGGGGGATACGAGCAGTACTTC
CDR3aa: CASAGTGGYEQYF

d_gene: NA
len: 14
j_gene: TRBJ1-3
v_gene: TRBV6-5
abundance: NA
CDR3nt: TGTGCCAGTTTCGACGGGAGCTCTGGAAACACCATATATTTT
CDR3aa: CASFDGSSGNTIYF

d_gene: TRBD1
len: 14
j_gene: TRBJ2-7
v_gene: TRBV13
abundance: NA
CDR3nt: TGTGCCAGCAGCTTAGACAGGGGCCAGGACGAGCAGTACTTC
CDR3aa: CASSLDRGQDEQYF

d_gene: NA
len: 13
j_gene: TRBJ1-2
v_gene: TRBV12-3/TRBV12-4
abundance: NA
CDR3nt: TGTGCCAGCAGTTTTGGGCAGGGGAATGGCTACACCTTC
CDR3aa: CASSFGQGNGYTF

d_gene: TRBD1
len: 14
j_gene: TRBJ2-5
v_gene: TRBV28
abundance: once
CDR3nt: TGTGCCAGCAGACGTGACAGGGTTCAAGAGACCCAGTACTTC
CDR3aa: CASRRDRVQETQYF

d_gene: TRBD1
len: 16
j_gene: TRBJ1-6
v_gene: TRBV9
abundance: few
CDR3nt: TGTGCCAGCAGCGCGGGACAGTCATCCTATAATTCACCCCTCCACTTT
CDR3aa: CASSAGQSSYNSPLHF

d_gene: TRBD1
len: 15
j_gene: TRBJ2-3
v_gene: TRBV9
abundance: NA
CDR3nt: TGTGCCAGCAGCGGGGGGACAGCTAGCACAGATACGCAGTATTTT
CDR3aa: CASSGGTASTDTQYF

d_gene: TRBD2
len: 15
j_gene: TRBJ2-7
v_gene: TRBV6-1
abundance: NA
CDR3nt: TGTGCCAGCAGTGAAGCTGCGGGAGTCGCCTACGAGCAGTACTTC
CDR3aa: CASSEAAGVAYEQYF

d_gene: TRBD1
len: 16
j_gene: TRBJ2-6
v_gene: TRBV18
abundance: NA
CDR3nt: TGTGCCAGCTCACTTTTGACAGGGGCTGGGGCCAACGTCCTGACTTTC
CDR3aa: CASSLLTGAGANVLTF

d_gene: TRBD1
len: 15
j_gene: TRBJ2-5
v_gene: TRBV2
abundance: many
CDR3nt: TGTGCCACCGAACCGGGACAGGGGGCTGGGGAGACCCAGTACTTC
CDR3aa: CATEPGQGAGETQYF

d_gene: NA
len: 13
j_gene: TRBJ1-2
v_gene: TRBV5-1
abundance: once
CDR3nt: TGCGCCAGCAGAGGGGCGCCAAGAGAAGGCTACACCTTC
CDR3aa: CASRGAPREGYTF

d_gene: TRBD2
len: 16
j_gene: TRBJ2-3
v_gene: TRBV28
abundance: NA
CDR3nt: TGTGCCAGCAGTTCTCAGCGGGGCACTAGCACAGATACGCAGTATTTT
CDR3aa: CASSSQRGTSTDTQYF

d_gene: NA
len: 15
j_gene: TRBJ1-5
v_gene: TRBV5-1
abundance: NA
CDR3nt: TGCGCCAGCAGCTTGGGCGGGACGTCCAATCAGCCCCAGCATTTT
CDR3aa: CASSLGGTSNQPQHF

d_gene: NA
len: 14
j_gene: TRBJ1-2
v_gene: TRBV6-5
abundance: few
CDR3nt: TGTGCCAGCGGAGGGGCCCCTAACGTCTATGGCTACACCTTC
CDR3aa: CASGGAPNVYGYTF

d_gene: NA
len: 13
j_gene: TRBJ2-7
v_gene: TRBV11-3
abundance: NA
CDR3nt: TGTGCCAGCAGCTTAGCTACAGGGCACGAGCAGTACTTC
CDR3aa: CASSLATGHEQYF

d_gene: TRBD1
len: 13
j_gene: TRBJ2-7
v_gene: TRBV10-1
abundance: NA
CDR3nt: TGCGCCAGCAGTCCGGGACAGACCTACGAGCAGTACTTC
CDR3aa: CASSPGQTYEQYF

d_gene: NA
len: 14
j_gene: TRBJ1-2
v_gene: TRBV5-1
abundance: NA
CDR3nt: TGCGCCAGCAGCTCAAATTCAGGGGACTATGGCTACACCTTC
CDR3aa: CASSSNSGDYGYTF

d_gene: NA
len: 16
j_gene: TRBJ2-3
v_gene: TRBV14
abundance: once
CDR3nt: TGTGCCAGCAGCCAAATCCAGCAGGGGAGCACAGATACGCAGTATTTT
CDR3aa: CASSQIQQGSTDTQYF

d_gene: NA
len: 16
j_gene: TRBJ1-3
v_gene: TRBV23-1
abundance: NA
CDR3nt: TGCGCCAGCAGTCAATCGGGGGGGTCCTCTGGAAACACCATATATTTT
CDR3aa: CASSQSGGSSGNTIYF

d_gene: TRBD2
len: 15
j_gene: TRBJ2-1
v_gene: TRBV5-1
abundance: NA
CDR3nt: TGCGCCAGCAGCAATACCGGGACTAGGGGTAATGAGCAGTTCTTC
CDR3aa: CASSNTGTRGNEQFF

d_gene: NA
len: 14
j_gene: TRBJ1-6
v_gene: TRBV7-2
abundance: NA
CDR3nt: TGTGCCAGCAGCTTTGACAGATCTAATTCACCCCTCCACTTT
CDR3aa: CASSFDRSNSPLHF

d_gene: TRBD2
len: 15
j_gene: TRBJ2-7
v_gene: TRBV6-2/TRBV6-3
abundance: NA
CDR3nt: TGTGCCAGCAGTACCCACCGGGGGGGCGTCCACGAGCAGTACTTC
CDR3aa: CASSTHRGGVHEQYF